Only a few counts were recorded for the clone carrying this TCR beta chain. As yet, its antigen is unknown. This CDR3 is 14 amino acids long. Germline-derived CDR1 and CDR2 are MNHEY and SVGAGI. The V end was cut by 0 bases, the J end by 11 bases, with 13 bases between. Primers: 60 Vbeta forward and 13 Jbeta reverse. Sequencing used immunoSEQ multiplex PCR; TCRdb keeps in-frame clones, though not all of them. The sample shows about 140,000 clones, about three quarters of them seen only once. Donors consisted of healthy bone marrow donors. This record comes from a study of cytomegalovirus exposure and HLA in healthy donors. General study points: Relative to equally common others, HLA-associated TCR beta chains showed greater clonal expansion in a later analysis. When analyzed later, a missense DCLRE1C variant was found to be linked to TCR beta V- and J-gene trimming.

The chain links TRBV6-5 to TRBJ1-4; D gene uncertain. The source of this sequence is a middle-aged woman in good health and CMV-seronegative. Material for sequencing was PBMCs. CDR3 sequence (DNA): TGTGCCAGCAGTTACTCGTCGGGAGAGGGTAAACTGTTTTTT. Translating it yields CASSYSSGEGKLFF.